The sequence of this TCR beta chain was determined in a study of cytomegalovirus exposure and HLA in healthy donors. Findings and caveats of the study: A later analysis by the authors found several of the most significant clusters apparently linked to common viral pathogens. The study listed 150 to 200 cytomegalovirus-associated TCR beta chains. Cytomegalovirus status, reportedly, was diagnosed with high specificity and sensitivity by the classifier. Roughly uniform sequencing depth across donors was assumed, possibly incorrectly.

The CDR3 covers 15 residues. Germline CDR1 SGHRS, CDR2 YFSETQ. Trimming took off 0 bases at V and 7 bases at J, with 17 bases between the two ends. The PCR used 60 Vbeta and 13 Jbeta primers. The method was immunoSEQ multiplex PCR; TCRdb's version includes in-frame clones alone and lacks a portion of them. The data contain under 150,000 clones, around 77% of them seen just once; the ten biggest clones take up 4.5% to 5%. In the case of this clone: What it binds is unknown.

Sequencing was done on a sample of PBMCs. The sequence derives from a woman aged 50 to 60 in good health and CMV-seronegative. The chain joins TRBV5-1 to TRBJ2-7; D may be TRBD2 (7 bases). CDR3 nucleotides: TGCGCCAGCAGCTTGGCCGGTGGGGGGGCTGAAGAGCAGTACTTC. This codes for CASSLAGGGAEEQYF.